Listed here are 5 T cell receptor beta chains from one sample, sequenced in a study of long-term antiretroviral therapy in people with HIV. Run at survey level, the immunoSEQ assay was version v3.0. Some clones are missing from TCRdb's copy, which holds only in-frame ones; the method was immunoSEQ multiplex PCR. The sample has around 22,000 clones, roughly 96% seen once. The sample consisted of unsorted PBMCs, taken roughly 5.1 years after starting antiretroviral therapy. The receptors shown here come from a woman in her forties or fifties with HIV.

The chain has TRBV7-9 and TRBJ1-1, with a tentative D call TRBD1 (5 bases). V dropped 8 bases and J dropped 5 bases, with 24 bases sitting between them. Per the germline V gene, CDR1 is SEHNR and CDR2 is FQNEAQ (reference sequence). CDR3 size: 16 residues. Here the CDR3 reads CASGRPRGGVGTEAFF. The CDR3 DNA sequence: TGTGCCAGCGGACGACCCCGGGGGGGGGTAGGGACTGAAGCTTTCTTT.

The CDR3 coding sequence is TGTGCCAGTAGTGATCATGGGGTCGGAGGCTATGGCTACACCTTC. This encodes CASSDHGVGGYGYTF. The V and J genes are TRBV19 and TRBJ1-2, with no clear D. The V end was cut by 5 bases, the J end by 4 bases, with 17 bases between. The CDR3 consists of 15 residues. Germline lookup yields CDR1 LNHDA and CDR2 SQIVND (reference sequence).

V and J are TRBV19 and TRBJ2-1, with 8 bases aligning to TRBD2. The CDR3 loop spans 16 amino acids. The germline CDR1 and CDR2 sequences are LNHDA and SQIVND (reference sequence). J was trimmed by 8 bases and V by 3 bases; bases with no gene match: 12. The CDR3 reads CASSMVTSGRAHEQFF. The CDR3 region has the DNA TGTGCCAGTAGTATGGTTACTAGCGGAAGGGCCCATGAGCAGTTCTTC.

V is TRBV12-5 and J is TRBJ1-1; D possibly corresponds to TRBD1 (5 bases). Trimming stripped 3 bases from V and 0 bases from J, with 11 bases between. This CDR3 comprises 15 residues. In germline, CDR1 is LGHNT, CDR2 FRNRAP. DNA for the CDR3: TGTGCTAGTGGTTTCCCCCAGGGACTGAACACTGAAGCTTTCTTT. Protein: CASGFPQGLNTEAFF.

The chain uses TRBV4-1 and TRBJ1-2; a weak D match, TRBD1 (6 bases). This CDR3 contains 17 residues. Germline V gene sequence: CDR1 MGHRA, CDR2 YSYEKL. The V gene lost 3 bases and the J gene lost 3 bases, with 20 bases spanning the gap. CDR3 nucleotide sequence: TGCGCCAGCAGCCAGGGGGCGGGCGAGGGTTTATACTATGGCTACACCTTC. Translating it yields CASSQGAGEGLYYGYTF.